The TCR beta chain described here comes from a study of OX40 agonist ivuxolimab in advanced cancers. Looking at the study overall: The mean age was about 57 years, ranging from 23 to 79, with around four fifths of participants male. In three patients, partial responses were observed, one with hepatocellular carcinoma and two with cutaneous melanoma.

V gave up 5 bases and J gave up 0 bases, with 8 bases separating them. Germline V CDR1 and CDR2: SEHNR, FQNEAQ (reference sequence). The CDR3 totals 14 residues. Some clones are missing from TCRdb's copy, which holds only in-frame ones; the method was immunoSEQ multiplex PCR. The sample lists about 63,000 clones; 85% to 90% were seen once. Comments on this clone: Antigen unknown.

Prior autoimmune disease or systemic immunosuppression barred patients. Findings and caveats of the study: Within 6 weeks, CD4+ and CD8+ blood T cells expanded clonally at 0.1 to 3.0 mg/kg.

The clonotype originates from an adult with an advanced solid tumor such as melanoma, head and neck, liver or kidney cancer. The chain carries TRBV7-9 and TRBJ2-4, with no clear D. The specimen comprised CD4+ or CD8+ T cells sorted from blood, sampled in a trial of the OX40 agonist ivuxolimab. CDR3 sequence reads: CASSPRIAKNIQYF. The CDR3 DNA is TGTGCCAGCAGCCCCCGAATAGCCAAAAACATTCAGTACTTC.